This is a list of T cell receptor beta chains from one sample in a study of cytomegalovirus exposure and HLA in healthy donors. Clones were sequenced by immunoSEQ multiplex PCR, and TCRdb holds only the in-frame ones, with some missing. Of 110,000 to 150,000 clones in the sample, around 70% are singletons; the top ten hold 2.1%. The sample comprised PBMCs. The receptors were gathered from a woman aged 60-70 years in good health and CMV-seropositive. The CDR3 runs from the conserved cysteine through the conserved F or W. D genes are given only for firm matches. The size of a clone is reported for some rows only, either as once, few or many, or as a class for expanded clones.

clone_size: .; v_call: TRBV6-5; d_call: TRBD1; j_call: TRBJ2-7; cdr3_aa: CASSYGTGKYEQYF; cdr3_nt: TGTGCCAGCAGTTACGGGACAGGGAAGTACGAGCAGTACTTC
clone_size: .; v_call: TRBV28; d_call: TRBD2; j_call: TRBJ2-1; cdr3_aa: CASRPGLPSNEQFF; cdr3_nt: TGTGCCAGCAGACCGGGACTACCTTCCAATGAGCAGTTCTTC
clone_size: .; v_call: TRBV7-9; d_call: .; j_call: TRBJ1-1; cdr3_aa: CASSLGQVSTEAFF; cdr3_nt: TGTGCCAGCAGCTTAGGTCAGGTCAGCACTGAAGCTTTCTTT
clone_size: .; v_call: TRBV29-1; d_call: .; j_call: TRBJ1-1; cdr3_aa: CSVTTVMNTEAFF; cdr3_nt: TGCAGCGTCACGACAGTCATGAACACTGAAGCTTTCTTT
clone_size: .; v_call: TRBV5-6; d_call: .; j_call: TRBJ2-7; cdr3_aa: CASSPLLGSSYEQYF; cdr3_nt: TGTGCCAGCAGCCCGTTACTAGGGAGCTCCTACGAGCAGTACTTC
clone_size: .; v_call: TRBV19; d_call: TRBD1; j_call: TRBJ2-7; cdr3_aa: CATGLGRGSYEQYF; cdr3_nt: TGTGCCACCGGCCTAGGCAGGGGGTCCTACGAGCAGTACTTC
clone_size: .; v_call: TRBV2; d_call: TRBD1; j_call: TRBJ2-2; cdr3_aa: CASPSDRGRTGELFF; cdr3_nt: TGTGCCAGCCCTTCGGACAGGGGGCGTACCGGGGAGCTGTTTTTT
clone_size: .; v_call: TRBV25-1; d_call: .; j_call: TRBJ2-6; cdr3_aa: CASSEYKQGGSGANVLTF; cdr3_nt: TGTGCCAGCAGTGAATATAAGCAGGGTGGCTCTGGGGCCAACGTCCTGACTTTC
clone_size: .; v_call: TRBV6-5; d_call: .; j_call: TRBJ1-2; cdr3_aa: CASSFTLGVSYGYTF; cdr3_nt: TGTGCCAGCAGTTTTACATTAGGGGTTAGCTATGGCTACACCTTC
clone_size: .; v_call: TRBV27; d_call: .; j_call: TRBJ1-1; cdr3_aa: CASSLSQGTAEAFF; cdr3_nt: TGTGCCAGCAGTTTATCACAGGGAACAGCTGAAGCTTTCTTT
clone_size: once; v_call: TRBV27; d_call: TRBD1; j_call: TRBJ2-7; cdr3_aa: CASSLTQGARSYEQYF; cdr3_nt: TGTGCCAGCAGTTTAACGCAGGGGGCAAGGTCCTACGAGCAGTACTTC
clone_size: .; v_call: TRBV2; d_call: .; j_call: TRBJ2-3; cdr3_aa: CASRVMGTDTQYF; cdr3_nt: TGTGCCAGCCGCGTCATGGGCACAGATACGCAGTATTTT
clone_size: .; v_call: TRBV7-8; d_call: TRBD2; j_call: TRBJ2-1; cdr3_aa: CASSLILAGGPGQFF; cdr3_nt: TGTGCCAGCAGCTTAATACTAGCGGGAGGGCCGGGGCAGTTCTTC
clone_size: .; v_call: TRBV6-5; d_call: TRBD1; j_call: TRBJ1-2; cdr3_aa: CASGITGAYGYTF; cdr3_nt: TGTGCCAGCGGCATAACAGGGGCCTATGGCTACACCTTC
clone_size: few; v_call: TRBV6-1; d_call: TRBD1; j_call: TRBJ1-1; cdr3_aa: CASSAAGTGNTEAFF; cdr3_nt: TGTGCCAGCAGCGCCGCCGGGACAGGGAACACTGAAGCTTTCTTT
clone_size: .; v_call: TRBV5-6; d_call: .; j_call: TRBJ2-7; cdr3_aa: CASSFTRGYEQYF; cdr3_nt: TGTGCCAGCAGCTTCACTAGGGGGTACGAGCAGTACTTC
clone_size: .; v_call: TRBV28; d_call: TRBD1; j_call: TRBJ1-2; cdr3_aa: CASSFRGDRVGGYTF; cdr3_nt: TGTGCCAGCAGTTTTAGAGGGGACAGGGTCGGTGGCTACACCTTC
clone_size: .; v_call: TRBV28; d_call: .; j_call: TRBJ1-5; cdr3_aa: CASSLLGEGNQPQHF; cdr3_nt: TGTGCCAGCAGTTTACTAGGGGAGGGCAATCAGCCCCAGCATTTT
clone_size: .; v_call: TRBV25-1; d_call: .; j_call: TRBJ2-5; cdr3_aa: CASSESRPRVRGETQYF; cdr3_nt: TGTGCCAGCAGTGAATCCCGCCCCAGGGTGCGGGGAGAGACCCAGTACTTC
clone_size: .; v_call: TRBV6-5; d_call: .; j_call: TRBJ1-1; cdr3_aa: CASSSRGAIYTEAFF; cdr3_nt: TGTGCCAGCAGTTCCCGGGGGGCGATATACACTGAAGCTTTCTTT
clone_size: .; v_call: TRBV5-4; d_call: .; j_call: TRBJ1-1; cdr3_aa: CASSPQGNTEAFF; cdr3_nt: TGTGCCAGCAGCCCGCAGGGTAATACTGAAGCTTTCTTT
clone_size: .; v_call: TRBV5-6; d_call: TRBD1; j_call: TRBJ1-1; cdr3_aa: CASTWERGGQGAGAFF; cdr3_nt: TGTGCCAGCACCTGGGAGAGGGGCGGACAGGGGGCCGGAGCTTTCTTT
clone_size: .; v_call: TRBV2; d_call: TRBD1; j_call: TRBJ2-7; cdr3_aa: CASSERGQGASEQYF; cdr3_nt: TGTGCCAGCAGTGAAAGGGGACAGGGTGCCTCCGAGCAGTACTTC
clone_size: .; v_call: TRBV11-2; d_call: .; j_call: TRBJ1-5; cdr3_aa: CASSLGLDQPQHF; cdr3_nt: TGTGCCAGCAGCTTAGGTCTCGATCAGCCCCAGCATTTT
clone_size: .; v_call: TRBV27; d_call: TRBD1; j_call: TRBJ2-6; cdr3_aa: CASSLVLPDRAHSGANVLTF; cdr3_nt: TGTGCCAGCAGTTTAGTATTGCCGGACAGGGCCCACTCTGGGGCCAACGTCCTGACTTTC
clone_size: .; v_call: TRBV20-1; d_call: .; j_call: TRBJ1-2; cdr3_aa: CSARGGPGYTF; cdr3_nt: TGCAGTGCTAGAGGGGGGCCTGGCTACACCTTC
clone_size: .; v_call: TRBV7-6; d_call: TRBD1; j_call: TRBJ1-1; cdr3_aa: CASSPRTGGTEAFF; cdr3_nt: TGTGCCAGCAGCCCCCGGACAGGTGGAACTGAAGCTTTCTTT
clone_size: .; v_call: TRBV7-7; d_call: TRBD2; j_call: TRBJ2-5; cdr3_aa: CASSLGGMETQYF; cdr3_nt: TGTGCTAGCAGCTTGGGAGGGATGGAGACCCAGTACTTC
clone_size: few; v_call: TRBV6-1; d_call: .; j_call: TRBJ1-5; cdr3_aa: CASSGPRGIQPQHF; cdr3_nt: TGTGCCAGCTCTGGGCCCAGAGGGATCCAGCCCCAGCATTTT
clone_size: .; v_call: TRBV27; d_call: .; j_call: TRBJ1-6; cdr3_aa: CASSLRGGAYNSPLHF; cdr3_nt: TGTGCCAGCAGTCTCAGAGGGGGGGCATATAATTCACCCCTCCACTTT
clone_size: .; v_call: TRBV19; d_call: .; j_call: TRBJ2-2; cdr3_aa: CASSIGRRGTGELFF; cdr3_nt: TGTGCCAGTAGTATCGGCCGTCGGGGGACCGGGGAGCTGTTTTTT
clone_size: .; v_call: TRBV10-1; d_call: .; j_call: TRBJ1-2; cdr3_aa: CASTESLDTQGHYGYTF; cdr3_nt: TGCGCCAGCACTGAGTCCCTAGATACACAGGGCCACTATGGCTACACCTTC
clone_size: .; v_call: TRBV27; d_call: .; j_call: TRBJ2-7; cdr3_aa: CASSLSTADPYEQYF; cdr3_nt: TGTGCCAGCAGTTTATCGACAGCAGATCCCTACGAGCAGTACTTC
clone_size: .; v_call: TRBV2; d_call: .; j_call: TRBJ1-6; cdr3_aa: CASSGAPQSPLHF; cdr3_nt: TGTGCCAGCAGTGGGGCCCCTCAATCACCCCTCCACTTT
clone_size: .; v_call: TRBV2; d_call: .; j_call: TRBJ1-4; cdr3_aa: CATTGGLATNEKLFF; cdr3_nt: TGTGCCACCACGGGGGGCTTGGCAACTAATGAAAAACTGTTTTTT
clone_size: .; v_call: TRBV5-1; d_call: TRBD2; j_call: TRBJ2-5; cdr3_aa: CASTGLAGGYQETQYF; cdr3_nt: TGCGCCAGCACCGGCCTAGCGGGAGGGTACCAAGAGACCCAGTACTTC
clone_size: once; v_call: TRBV28; d_call: TRBD1; j_call: TRBJ2-3; cdr3_aa: CASSPGTGGTDTQYF; cdr3_nt: TGTGCCAGCAGCCCCGGGACAGGGGGCACAGATACGCAGTATTTT
clone_size: .; v_call: TRBV5-6; d_call: .; j_call: TRBJ2-5; cdr3_aa: CASSTGLGETQYF; cdr3_nt: TGTGCCAGCAGCACAGGGTTGGGGGAGACCCAGTACTTC
clone_size: few; v_call: TRBV5-1; d_call: .; j_call: TRBJ1-5; cdr3_aa: CASSLGPGDQPQHF; cdr3_nt: TGCGCCAGCAGCTTGGGGCCGGGTGATCAGCCCCAGCATTTT
clone_size: .; v_call: TRBV6-1; d_call: .; j_call: TRBJ1-2; cdr3_aa: CASSETGEAYGYTF; cdr3_nt: TGTGCCAGCAGTGAAACCGGGGAGGCCTATGGCTACACCTTC
clone_size: .; v_call: TRBV28; d_call: TRBD1; j_call: TRBJ1-3; cdr3_aa: CASSLRTGGNTIYF; cdr3_nt: TGTGCCAGCAGTTTACGGACAGGAGGAAACACCATATATTTT
clone_size: once; v_call: TRBV5-1; d_call: .; j_call: TRBJ1-2; cdr3_aa: CASSLKGDGYTF; cdr3_nt: TGCGCCAGCAGCCTTAAGGGGGATGGCTACACCTTC
clone_size: few; v_call: TRBV6-5; d_call: TRBD1; j_call: TRBJ1-1; cdr3_aa: CASRGQEVNTEAFF; cdr3_nt: TGTGCCAGCAGGGGACAGGAGGTTAACACTGAAGCTTTCTTT
clone_size: .; v_call: TRBV5-1; d_call: .; j_call: TRBJ2-1; cdr3_aa: CASSLAQGWYNEQFF; cdr3_nt: TGCGCCAGCAGCTTGGCCCAGGGATGGTACAATGAGCAGTTCTTC
clone_size: .; v_call: TRBV5-4; d_call: TRBD1; j_call: TRBJ2-1; cdr3_aa: CASSIQGAGEQFF; cdr3_nt: TGTGCCAGCAGCATACAGGGGGCAGGTGAGCAGTTCTTC
clone_size: few; v_call: TRBV7-9; d_call: TRBD1; j_call: TRBJ1-4; cdr3_aa: CASSPGTGTEKLFF; cdr3_nt: TGTGCCAGCAGCCCCGGGACAGGGACTGAAAAACTGTTTTTT
clone_size: .; v_call: TRBV5-4; d_call: .; j_call: TRBJ2-5; cdr3_aa: CASSLGTGLPPGAQYF; cdr3_nt: TGTGCCAGCAGCTTGGGTACGGGACTCCCACCGGGGGCCCAGTACTTC
clone_size: .; v_call: TRBV5-8; d_call: .; j_call: TRBJ1-2; cdr3_aa: CASSLVGGLGDGYTF; cdr3_nt: TGTGCCAGCAGCTTGGTTGGGGGACTGGGTGATGGCTACACCTTC
clone_size: .; v_call: TRBV28; d_call: .; j_call: TRBJ1-2; cdr3_aa: CASKAGYGYTF; cdr3_nt: TGTGCCAGCAAAGCGGGGTATGGCTACACCTTC
clone_size: .; v_call: TRBV11-2; d_call: .; j_call: TRBJ1-1; cdr3_aa: CASTRNTEAFF; cdr3_nt: TGTGCCAGCACCCGGAACACTGAAGCTTTCTTT
clone_size: once; v_call: TRBV6-6; d_call: TRBD1; j_call: TRBJ1-2; cdr3_aa: CASRETGLRGYTF; cdr3_nt: TGTGCCAGCAGAGAGACAGGGTTGAGGGGCTACACCTTC
clone_size: .; v_call: TRBV6-6; d_call: .; j_call: TRBJ1-5; cdr3_aa: CASSKRQPNQPQHF; cdr3_nt: TGTGCCAGCAGCAAGAGACAACCTAATCAGCCCCAGCATTTT
clone_size: .; v_call: TRBV6-5; d_call: TRBD1; j_call: TRBJ1-2; cdr3_aa: CASSRQGGGYTF; cdr3_nt: TGTGCCAGCAGTAGACAGGGTGGTGGCTACACCTTC
clone_size: few; v_call: TRBV2; d_call: TRBD1; j_call: TRBJ1-3; cdr3_aa: CASSPEPGQGKGNTIYF; cdr3_nt: TGTGCCAGCAGTCCCGAGCCGGGACAGGGGAAGGGAAACACCATATATTTT